This T cell receptor (beta chain) was profiled in a study of monozygotic twins with inflammatory bowel disease. The CDR3 sequence is 15 residues long. In germline, CDR1 is MNHNS, CDR2 SASEGT. TCRalpha and TCRbeta cDNA was put through two nested PCRs of approximately 17 and 9 cycles. With the 5' RACE reads reprocessed, TCRdb shows one record per CDR3 protein and no DNA. The sample shows about 130,000 distinct CDR3 sequences, and roughly 1.2% sits with its ten largest clones. The rearrangement joins TRBV6-1 to TRBJ1-5. Specimen: blood. The sequence was collected from a human donor with ulcerative colitis or Crohn's disease, or a healthy co-twin of an affected twin (not recorded which). The CDR3 protein is CASSRGFYSNQPQHF.